The source of this TCR beta chain is a study of response to subunit inactivated influenza vaccine. Broader study findings: It was suggested by the authors that few new T cells are recruited by each seasonal influenza vaccination.

V shed 4 bases, J shed 1 base, and the junction held 6 bases outside the gene matches. Looked up from germline, CDR1 is LGHNA and CDR2 is YSLEER. This CDR3 contains 17 residues. This clonotype was seen only a few times. Antigen specificity is unknown. One entry per CDR3 protein, called by TCRdb with MiXCR from the RT-PCR reads. The sample holds about 610,000 distinct CDR3 sequences; less than 15% are singletons and the top ten take around 10%. The chain is built from TRBV4-3 and TRBJ2-1, with 11 bases matching TRBD2. This sample comprised PBMCs from blood, obtained about 13 days after vaccination. This sequence originates from a man between 50 and 59 years old who received an inactivated influenza vaccine. The CDR3 DNA reads as TGCGCCAGCAGCCTTACAGTAGCGGGAGGGTCCTACAATGAGCAGTTCTTC. This gives the protein CASSLTVAGGSYNEQFF.